Described below is a single T cell receptor beta chain sequence and its context. In germline, CDR1 is SGHTA, CDR2 FQGTGA. This CDR3 has 15 residues. J lost 1 base, V lost 2 bases, and 3 bases had no gene match. The data are from a study of spatial heterogeneity in lung cancer. Across the whole study: Raw sequencing reads included, on average, more than 9.5 appearances of each unique TCR and UMI combination.

In TCRdb, the 5' RACE reads were re-called with MiXCR into one record per CDR3 protein. The sample shows 80,000 to 95,000 distinct CDR3 sequences, 7.5% to 10% of them seen only once. As to time point: sample taken at primary tumor resection. Without sorting, whole RNA was sequenced from tumor, nontumor lung or frozen PBMC. The rearrangement uses TRBV7-3 and TRBJ2-3, with 7 bases lining up with TRBD2. Here the sequenced sample was PBMCs, taken at surgery. The source of this sequence is a male donor with early-stage non-small cell lung cancer. The CDR3 bases are TGTGCCAGCAGCTTACAGCGGGGCGGCACAGATACGCAGTATTTT. It encodes CASSLQRGGTDTQYF.